The clone carrying this T cell receptor (beta chain) was seen repeatedly, ten times or more. Researchers took RNA transcripts and amplified the TCR beta CDR3 regions from them. The HTBI primer set served for first-round RT-PCR of the TCR CDR3. TCRdb used MiXCR to reprocess the multiplex PCR reads, holding one entry per CDR3 protein. The sample records a few hundred thousand distinct CDR3 sequences, about 14% being singletons. Germline values: CDR1 SGHTA, CDR2 FQGTGA. V shed 0 bases and J 2 bases; nucleotides not matched to a gene: 6. The length of the CDR3 is 18 residues. The sample belongs to a study of T cells in Graves' hyperthyroidism and ophthalmopathy.

The chain links TRBV7-3 to TRBJ2-1, with 11 bases identical to TRBD2. This receptor was taken from a woman aged 25-40 years with Graves' hyperthyroidism that later progressed to Graves' ophthalmopathy. The sample was blood. In nucleotides, the CDR3 is TGTGCCAGCAGCTTAACAGGGACTAGCGGTCACCCCTACAATGAGCAGTTCTTC. This sequence encodes CASSLTGTSGHPYNEQFF.